The 18 T cell receptor beta chains reported below all come from one sample, sequenced in a study of Ad26.COV2.S vaccination and SARS-CoV-2 variants (dated by TCRdb to the early 2020s). Library construction relied on the immunoSEQ multiplex PCR assay. Drawn from immuneACCESS, this table holds only the in-frame rearrangements with V and J called that TCRdb kept. Clones are partly lost; checked studies trace under half to an unresolved V gene and leave the rest unexplained. Recorded for this sample are around 340,000 clones; roughly 91% of them occurred a single time. Jointly, the top ten make up about 4.6% of the sample. The treatment or condition label, as the study defines it: some 20 received Ad26.COV2.S at low or high dose, single or two shots; 5 received placebo; per-sample allocation not given. For vaccine and placebo recipients, the sequenced repertoires came from samples collected on day 63 after the first injection.

Material: peripheral blood, obtained in a trial of Ad26.COV2.S vaccine versus placebo. Receptors originate from a person aged 18-65 years who received the Ad26.COV2.S COVID-19 vaccine or a placebo.

The chain links TRBV30 to TRBJ2-1; maybe TRBD2 (6 bases). The CDR3 is 15 amino acids. V lost 3 bases and J 5 bases, leaving 17 bases between the germline ends. Germline CDR1 is GTSNPN and CDR2 is SVGIG (reference sequence). DNA for the CDR3: TGTGCCTGGAGCGCTTCCCCCCTAGCGAACAATGAGCAGTTCTTC. Translation: CAWSASPLANNEQFF.

V is TRBV28 and J is TRBJ1-2, with 10 bases aligning to TRBD1. Germline V gene data show CDR1 as MDHEN and CDR2 as SYDVKM. The J segment lost 8 bases and the V segment lost 6 bases, leaving 3 bases of the junction unmatched. The CDR3 sequence is 12 residues long. CDR3 DNA sequence: TGTGCCAGCAGGACAGGGGGCGGGGGCTACACCTTC. Translated: CASRTGGGGYTF.

This CDR3 reads CASSFGGHHTGELFF. DNA for the CDR3: TGTGCCAGCAGCTTCGGGGGACATCACACCGGGGAGCTGTTTTTT. The chain links TRBV5-4 to TRBJ2-2; either TRBD1 or TRBD2 may supply D (6 bases each). The CDR3 contains 15 residues. Trimming took off 2 bases at V and 3 bases at J, with 11 bases between the two ends. Germline V gives CDR1 SGHNT, CDR2 YYREEE (reference sequence).

This clone was seen only a few times. The chain combines TRBV29-1 with TRBJ2-1, with D possibly being TRBD2 (6 bases). Germline V gene lookup returns CDR1 SQVTM and CDR2 ANQGSEA. This CDR3 is 14 amino acids long. Trimming stripped 7 bases from V and 1 base from J, with 14 bases between. CDR3 in DNA: TGCAGCGCCCCGACTAGGGAGTCCTACAATGAGCAGTTCTTC. The encoded protein is CSAPTRESYNEQFF.

The V gene is TRBV12-5, the J gene TRBJ2-2, with 7 bases fitting TRBD1. The CDR3 spans 14 residues. Trimming removed 5 bases from V and 4 bases from J; junction bases left unmatched: 4. Germline CDR1 reads LGHNT; CDR2 reads FRNRAP. CDR3 loop: CASGQGQATGELFF. DNA for the CDR3: TGTGCTAGTGGTCAAGGACAGGCCACCGGGGAGCTGTTTTTT.

The chain recombines TRBV5-1 with TRBJ2-5; 11 bases agree with TRBD1. CDR3 length equals 16 residues. CDR1 is SGHRS, CDR2 YFSETQ, per germline. The ends lost 4 bases at V and 5 bases at J; junction bases unmatched: 10. For the CDR3, the DNA is TGCGCCAGCAGCCCCAGGACAGGGGGCGGCTTGGAGACCCAGTACTTC. The encoded protein is CASSPRTGGGLETQYF.

The chain recombines TRBV5-1 with TRBJ1-1; 7 nucleotides agree with TRBD1. Germline loops: CDR1 SGHRS, CDR2 YFSETQ. This CDR3 contains 16 residues. With 0 bases clipped from V and 0 bases from J, the junction kept 5 bases outside the gene matches. The CDR3 DNA sequence: TGCGCCAGCAGCTTGGTACAGGGGTACTTGAACACTGAAGCTTTCTTT. Its protein is CASSLVQGYLNTEAFF.

This clone was observed once. The chain links TRBV28 to TRBJ2-1; TRBD2 aligns across 11 bases. With 6 bases clipped from V and 3 bases from J, the junction kept 10 bases outside the gene matches. The CDR3 totals 17 residues. Per germline, CDR1 MDHEN and CDR2 SYDVKM. CDR3 amino acids: CASSPITSGSVYNEQFF. Written as DNA, the CDR3 is TGTGCCAGCAGCCCTATAACTAGCGGGAGCGTCTACAATGAGCAGTTCTTC.

The V gene is TRBV4-2, the J gene TRBJ1-6, with 10 bases that match TRBD1. J was trimmed by 10 bases and V by 1 base; bases with no gene match: 4. The CDR3 loop spans 15 amino acids. CDR1 is LGHNA and CDR2 is YNFKEQ in the germline V gene. CDR3 nucleotides: TGTGCCAGCAGCCAAGCCGGGACAGGGGAATCACCCCTCCACTTT. Protein: CASSQAGTGESPLHF.

This clone has a single count. One end of the junction does not line up with germline, which may come from a read error. J is TRBJ2-5 and V is TRBV7-7, with 13 nucleotides matching TRBD2. The V gene's germline CDR1 is SSHAT and CDR2 FNYEAQ (reference sequence). The CDR3 extends over 15 amino acids. CDR3 sequence reads: CASSWGTSGVETQYF. Here the CDR3 DNA reads TGTGCTAGCAGCTGGGGGACTAGCGGGGTAGAGACCCAGTACTTC. Full variable domain (remainder filled in from reference TRBV7-7 and TRBJ2-5): GAGVSQSPRYKVTKRGQDVTLRCDPISSHATLYWYQQALGQGPEFLTYFNYEAQPDKSGLPSDRFSAERPEGSISTLTIQRTEQRDSAMYRCASSWGTSGVETQYFGPGTRLLVL.

The chain links TRBV2 to TRBJ2-7, with 14 nucleotides matching TRBD2. The germline CDR1 and CDR2 sequences are SNHLY and FYNNEI. V was clipped by 7 bases and J by 3 bases; unmatched bases: 8. This CDR3 is built from 16 residues. Here the CDR3 DNA reads TGTGCCAGCATCCCGGGACTAGCGGGAGTCCTCTACGAGCAGTACTTC. Translation: CASIPGLAGVLYEQYF.

For this clone: Within the sample, other DNA sequences also encode this same CDR3. The J gene is TRBJ1-5, the V gene TRBV19; D perhaps matches TRBD1 (6 bases). Germline values: CDR1 LNHDA, CDR2 SQIVND (reference sequence). V lost 0 bases and J lost 2, with 8 bases in between. This CDR3 comprises 15 residues. The CDR3 bases are TGTGCCAGTAGTATAGACAGGGGTGGCAATCAGCCCCAGCATTTT. Its protein product is CASSIDRGGNQPQHF. The entire variable domain, with the rest obtained from reference TRBV19 and TRBJ1-5, is as follows: DGGITQSPKYLFRKEGQNVTLSCEQNLNHDAMYWYRQDPGQGLRLIYYSQIVNDFQKGDIAEGYSVSREKKESFPLTVTSAQKNPTAFYLCASSIDRGGNQPQHFGDGTRLSIL.

This chain connects TRBV6-1 to TRBJ1-3, with D unresolved. The CDR3 runs to 14 residues. Germline V gene sequence: CDR1 MNHNS, CDR2 SASEGT. V lost 3 bases and J lost 0, with 6 bases in between. CDR3 sequence: CASSDSGSGNTIYF. For the CDR3, the DNA is TGTGCCAGCAGTGATTCGGGCTCTGGAAACACCATATATTTT.

DNA of the CDR3: TGTGCCAGCAGCTTACAGGGGGCGGATCAGCCCCAGCATTTT. It yields the protein CASSLQGADQPQHF. V and J are TRBV5-4 and TRBJ1-5, with TRBD1 identical over 9 bases. The germline CDR1 and CDR2 sequences are SGHNT and YYREEE (reference sequence). This CDR3 has 14 amino acids. The J segment lost 5 bases and the V segment lost 2 bases, leaving 2 bases of the junction unmatched.

V usage is TRBV5-1 and J usage is TRBJ2-7; possible D gene TRBD1, 5 bases. The CDR3 sequence is 14 residues long. Germline V gives CDR1 SGHRS, CDR2 YFSETQ. V shed 3 bases and J shed 2 bases, with 12 bases lying between them. This chain's CDR3 is CASSWSGSAYEQYF. CDR3 in DNA: TGCGCCAGCAGCTGGTCAGGGTCGGCCTACGAGCAGTACTTC.

Concerning this clone: This sample also contains other DNA sequences that code for the same CDR3. V and J are TRBV29-1 and TRBJ2-7; D is unclear. Per germline, CDR1 SQVTM and CDR2 ANQGSEA. Trimming cost V 6 bases and J 3 bases, with 18 bases left between them. CDR3 length: 14 residues. The CDR3 loop reads CSVELAGSGYEQYF. The CDR3 DNA reads TGCAGCGTGGAACTGGCTGGGTCTGGCTACGAGCAGTACTTC.

The genes are TRBV3-1 (or the pseudogene TRBV3-2) and TRBJ1-4; 7 bases are shared with TRBD1. Germline CDR1 and CDR2: LGHDT and YNNKEL (reference sequence). This CDR3 region has 14 residues. The V and J ends lost 4 bases and 5 bases, in that order; junction bases with no gene match: 4. CDR3 in DNA: TGTGCCAGCAGCCTAGACAGGGTGAATGAAAAACTGTTTTTT. Residues: CASSLDRVNEKLFF.

The chain combines TRBV10-2 with TRBJ1-5, with D unresolved. The CDR3 extends over 13 amino acids. Germline assignment: CDR1 WSHSY and CDR2 SAAADI. The V end was cut by 5 bases, the J end by 2 bases, with 7 bases between. Here the CDR3 reads CASSLRGNQPQHF. As DNA, the CDR3 is TGCGCCAGCAGTTTAAGGGGCAATCAGCCCCAGCATTTT.